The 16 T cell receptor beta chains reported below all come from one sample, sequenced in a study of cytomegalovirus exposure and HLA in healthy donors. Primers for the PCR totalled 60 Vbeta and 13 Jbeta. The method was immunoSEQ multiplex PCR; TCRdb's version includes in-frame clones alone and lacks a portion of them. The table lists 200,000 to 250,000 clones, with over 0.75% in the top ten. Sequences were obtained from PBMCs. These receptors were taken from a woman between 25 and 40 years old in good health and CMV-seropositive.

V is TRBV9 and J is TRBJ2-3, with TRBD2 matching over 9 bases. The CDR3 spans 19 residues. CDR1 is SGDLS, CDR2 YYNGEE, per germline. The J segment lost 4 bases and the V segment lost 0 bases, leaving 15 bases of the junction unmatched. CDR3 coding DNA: TGTGCCAGCAGCGTAGCGGCCCTAGCTAGCGGGAACGGCGCAGATACGCAGTATTTT. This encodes CASSVAALASGNGADTQYF.

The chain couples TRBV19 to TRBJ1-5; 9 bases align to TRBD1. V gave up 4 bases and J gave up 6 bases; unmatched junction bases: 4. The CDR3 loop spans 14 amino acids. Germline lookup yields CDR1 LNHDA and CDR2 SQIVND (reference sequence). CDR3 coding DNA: TGTGCCAGTAGTACTACAGGGGGCGGTCAGCCCCAGCATTTT. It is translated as CASSTTGGGQPQHF.

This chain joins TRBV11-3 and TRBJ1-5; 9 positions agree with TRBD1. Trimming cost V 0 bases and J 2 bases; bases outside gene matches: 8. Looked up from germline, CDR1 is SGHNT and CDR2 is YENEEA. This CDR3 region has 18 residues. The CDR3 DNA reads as TGTGCCAGCAGCTTAGACCCCGACAGGGGGTCAGGCAATCAGCCCCAGCATTTT. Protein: CASSLDPDRGSGNQPQHF.

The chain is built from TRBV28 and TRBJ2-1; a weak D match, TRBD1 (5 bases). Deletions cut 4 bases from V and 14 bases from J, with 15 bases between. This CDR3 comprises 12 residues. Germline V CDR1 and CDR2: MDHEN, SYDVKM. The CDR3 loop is CASSSPPGKEFF. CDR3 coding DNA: TGTGCCAGCAGTTCCCCCCCAGGGAAGGAGTTCTTC.

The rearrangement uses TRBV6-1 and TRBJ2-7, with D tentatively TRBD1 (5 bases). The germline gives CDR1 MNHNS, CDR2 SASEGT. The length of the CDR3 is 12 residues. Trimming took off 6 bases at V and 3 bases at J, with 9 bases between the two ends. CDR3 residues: CASSADSYEQYF. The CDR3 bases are TGTGCCAGCAGCGCTGACAGCTACGAGCAGTACTTC.

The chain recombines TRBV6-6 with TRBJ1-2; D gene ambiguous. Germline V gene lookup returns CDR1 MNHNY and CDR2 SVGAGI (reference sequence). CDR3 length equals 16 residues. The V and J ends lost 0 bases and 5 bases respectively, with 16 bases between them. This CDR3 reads CASSYSATAMSYGYTF. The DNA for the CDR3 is TGTGCCAGCAGTTACTCGGCCACAGCCATGTCGTATGGCTACACCTTC.

DNA of the CDR3: TGTGCCAGCAGCACAACTAGCGGCCAATACAATGAGCAGTTCTTC. This gives the protein CASSTTSGQYNEQFF. The genes are TRBV11-2 and TRBJ2-1; 8 bases are shared with TRBD2. This CDR3 is 15 amino acids long. V trimming: 5 bases; J trimming: 4 bases; junction bases outside the gene matches: 7. Germline V gives CDR1 SGHAT, CDR2 FQNNGV.

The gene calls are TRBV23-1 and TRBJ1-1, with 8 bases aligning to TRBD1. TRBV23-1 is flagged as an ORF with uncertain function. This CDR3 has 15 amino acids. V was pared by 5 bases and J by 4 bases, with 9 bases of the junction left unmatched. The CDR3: CASSSPGQGVTEAFF. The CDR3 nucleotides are TGCGCCAGCAGTTCTCCTGGACAGGGCGTCACTGAAGCTTTCTTT.

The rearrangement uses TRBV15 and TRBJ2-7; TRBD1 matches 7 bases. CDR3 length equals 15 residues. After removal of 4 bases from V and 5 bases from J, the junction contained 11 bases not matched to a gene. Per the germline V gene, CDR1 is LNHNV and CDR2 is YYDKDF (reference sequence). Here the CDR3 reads CATSKGQRSSHEQYF. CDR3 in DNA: TGTGCCACCAGCAAGGGACAGCGTTCATCCCACGAGCAGTACTTC.

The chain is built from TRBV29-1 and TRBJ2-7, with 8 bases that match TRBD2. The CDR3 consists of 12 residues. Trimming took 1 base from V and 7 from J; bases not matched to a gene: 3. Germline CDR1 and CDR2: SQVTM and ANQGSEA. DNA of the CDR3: TGCAGCGTTGAAGGCCCGGGGGGGGAGCAGTACTTC. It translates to CSVEGPGGEQYF.

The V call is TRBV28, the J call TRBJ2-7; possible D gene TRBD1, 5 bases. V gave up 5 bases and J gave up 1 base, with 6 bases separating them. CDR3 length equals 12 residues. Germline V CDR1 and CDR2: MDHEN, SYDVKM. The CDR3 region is CASSTGSYEQYF. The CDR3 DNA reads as TGTGCCAGCAGTACAGGTTCCTACGAGCAGTACTTC.

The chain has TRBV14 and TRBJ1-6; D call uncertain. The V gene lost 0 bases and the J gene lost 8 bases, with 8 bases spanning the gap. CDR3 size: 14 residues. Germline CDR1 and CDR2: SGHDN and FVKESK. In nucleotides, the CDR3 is TGTGCCAGCAGCCAAGAGATGAGAGATTCACCCCTCCACTTT. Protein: CASSQEMRDSPLHF.

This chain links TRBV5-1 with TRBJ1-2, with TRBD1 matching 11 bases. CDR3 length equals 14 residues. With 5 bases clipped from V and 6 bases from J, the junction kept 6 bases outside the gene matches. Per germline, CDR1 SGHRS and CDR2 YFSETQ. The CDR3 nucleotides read TGCGCCAGCAGAGCCGGGACAGGGGGGGATGGCTACACCTTC. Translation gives CASRAGTGGDGYTF.

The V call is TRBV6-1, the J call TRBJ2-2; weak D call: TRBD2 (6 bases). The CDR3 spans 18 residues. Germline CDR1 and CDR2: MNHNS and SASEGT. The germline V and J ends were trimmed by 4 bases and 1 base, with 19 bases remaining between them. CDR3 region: CASSAPPGARGNTGELFF. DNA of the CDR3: TGTGCCAGCAGTGCCCCACCGGGAGCGAGAGGGAACACCGGGGAGCTGTTTTTT.

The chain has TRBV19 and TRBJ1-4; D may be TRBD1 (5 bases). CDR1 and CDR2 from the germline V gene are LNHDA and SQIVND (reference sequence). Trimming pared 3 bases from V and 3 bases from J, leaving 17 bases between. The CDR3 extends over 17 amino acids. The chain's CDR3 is CASSMGSDIPPNEKLFF. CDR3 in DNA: TGTGCCAGTAGTATGGGTTCGGACATCCCCCCTAATGAAAAACTGTTTTTT. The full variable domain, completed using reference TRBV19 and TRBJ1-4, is DGGITQSPKYLFRKEGQNVTLSCEQNLNHDAMYWYRQDPGQGLRLIYYSQIVNDFQKGDIAEGYSVSREKKESFPLTVTSAQKNPTAFYLCASSMGSDIPPNEKLFFGSGTQLSVL.

This CDR3 is CASSPGLASGNEQFF. CDR3 DNA sequence: TGTGCCAGCAGTCCCGGACTAGCTTCAGGGAATGAGCAGTTCTTC. This chain uses TRBV6-5 with TRBJ2-1, with 8 bases matching TRBD2. V shed 5 bases, J shed 7 bases, and the junction held 10 bases outside the gene matches. CDR3 length: 15 residues. From germline, CDR1 is MNHEY and CDR2 SVGAGI.